These T cell receptor beta chains were read from a single sample in a study of tumor-infiltrating lymphocytes in primary liver carcinoma. From the multiplex PCR reads, TCRdb called clonotypes with MiXCR, one entry per CDR3 protein. The repertoire includes 20,000 to 30,000 distinct CDR3 sequences, about 74% of them detected once, and 32% sits in the top ten. Sequences were obtained from liver tumor tissue from sampling region 5. The receptors come from a woman aged 30 to 39 with primary liver carcinoma and hepatitis B virus infection. Each CDR3 is given with its conserved first and last residue. The D gene is left open where the match is weak. A clone size is listed for some rows: how often the clone was seen (once, few, many), or a class if it is expanded.

abundance | j_gene | d_gene | v_gene | CDR3aa | CDR3nt
- | TRBJ2-5 | - | TRBV19 | CTGSIEDVGDQEIQYF | TGTACCGGTAGTATAGAGGATGTTGGCGATCAAGAGATCCAGTACTTC
- | TRBJ1-1 | - | TRBV5-1 | CASSLDLRGVAFF | TGCGCCAGCAGCCTGGACCTCCGAGGAGTAGCTTTCTTT
- | TRBJ2-6 | TRBD1 | TRBV12-3/TRBV12-4 | CASSLKGRTGVRSVANVLTF | TGTGCCAGCAGCTTAAAGGGGAGGACAGGGGTCCGTTCTGTGGCCAACGTCCTGACTTTC
- | TRBJ1-2 | - | TRBV4-3 | CVSSQGEGRGRTSTNYDYTF | TGCGTCAGCAGCCAAGGCGAAGGAAGGGGCAGGACCTCTACTAACTATGACTACACCTTC
- | TRBJ2-3 | - | TRBV5-4 | CASSVDGKPPPTDMQYF | TGTGCCAGCAGCGTAGACGGAAAGCCTCCACCCACAGATATGCAGTATTTT
- | TRBJ2-5 | TRBD2 | TRBV11-2 | CASSRDTSGLTRYF | TGTGCCAGCAGCCGTGATACTAGCGGGTTGACCCGGTACTTC
few | TRBJ2-7 | - | TRBV30 | CTWSAVWGHEQYF | TGTACCTGGAGCGCTGTGTGGGGCCACGAGCAGTACTTC
- | TRBJ2-5 | - | TRBV11-1 | CASNWAGGTGTRHF | -
many | TRBJ2-7 | - | TRBV18 | CASSPDFNSYEQYF | TGTGCCAGCTCACCAGACTTCAACTCCTACGAGCAGTACTTC
once | TRBJ2-2 | TRBD2 | TRBV11-2 | CASSSTGSGRSGELFF | TGTGCCAGCAGTTCGACAGGTAGCGGGAGGTCCGGGGAACTGTTTTTT
- | TRBJ2-3 | - | TRBV5-4 | CANSFSADTQYF | TGTGCCAACAGCTTCTCCGCAGATACGCAGTATTTT
medium-sized | TRBJ1-4 | - | TRBV6-5 | CASRDSRNEKLFF | TGTGCCAGCAGGGACAGCCGGAATGAAAAACTGTTTTTT
- | TRBJ2-1 | - | TRBV29-1 | CSAGAREYDQFF | TGCAGCGCCGGGGCTAGGGAATATGATCAGTTCTTC
- | TRBJ2-7 | - | TRBV11-2 | CASSLSNTGEQYF | TGCGCCAGCAGCCTCTCGAATACGGGTGAGCAGTACTTC
- | TRBJ2-1 | TRBD2 | TRBV11-2 | CVSRVTSGRAGNEEFF | TGTGTCAGCAGGGTTACTAGCGGGAGAGCCGGCAATGAGGAGTTCTTC
- | TRBJ2-7 | - | TRBV29-1 | CSVTASITAGEQYF | TGTAGCGTAACAGCCTCCATCACAGCTGGCGAGCAGTACTTC